The rows below give T cell receptor beta chains drawn from one sample of a study of blood T cell repertoires in COVID-19. Generated by immunoSEQ multiplex PCR, the TCRdb table keeps only in-frame clones and is missing some. The sample consists of about 160,000 clones, 75% to 85% of them appearing once. Source material: peripheral blood. The receptors were sampled from a human donor in a cohort sampled during active COVID-19. CDR3s include the opening cysteine and the closing phenylalanine or tryptophan. The order of the fields is CDR3 DNA, CDR3 protein, clone size, D gene, V gene, J gene. The D gene is left open where the match is weak. The listing skips clone size in some rows; elsewhere it reads once, few, many or a size class.

DNA: TGTGCCAGTAGGGGACACACATATGGCTACACCTTC
CDR3: CASRGHTYGYTF
size: .
D: .
V: TRBV19
J: TRBJ1-2

DNA: TGTGCCAGCAGCGCCGGGAACTACAATGAGCAGTTCTTC
CDR3: CASSAGNYNEQFF
size: .
D: .
V: TRBV5-4
J: TRBJ2-1

DNA: TGTGCCAGCAGCATCGGACTAGCGGGCCTTACCTACGAGCAGTACTTC
CDR3: CASSIGLAGLTYEQYF
size: few
D: TRBD2
V: TRBV7-2
J: TRBJ2-7

DNA: TGTGCCAGCAGTTCCCCTCCGGGGGATACGCAGTATTTT
CDR3: CASSSPPGDTQYF
size: many
D: .
V: TRBV27
J: TRBJ2-3

DNA: TGTGCCAGCAGCAGACAGGGGGCTGTGTCCTACGAGCAGTACTTC
CDR3: CASSRQGAVSYEQYF
size: .
D: TRBD1
V: TRBV5-4
J: TRBJ2-7

DNA: TGTGCCAGCAGTTCCAACCACGGACTAGCGGGGTCGTTTTCGCCCAATGAGCAGTTCTTC
CDR3: CASSSNHGLAGSFSPNEQFF
size: .
D: TRBD2
V: TRBV6-2/TRBV6-3
J: TRBJ2-1

DNA: TGTGCCGGGGGGGAAACTAATGAAAAACTGTTTTTT
CDR3: CAGGETNEKLFF
size: .
D: .
V: TRBV6-6
J: TRBJ1-4

DNA: TGTGCCAGCAGCTCAAAGGGTTTGGGACAGGCCTACGAGCAGTACTTC
CDR3: CASSSKGLGQAYEQYF
size: .
D: TRBD1
V: TRBV7-9
J: TRBJ2-7

DNA: TGTGCTAGTGGTTTGGACAGGGCAACTTTCTTT
CDR3: CASGLDRATFF
size: .
D: .
V: TRBV12-5
J: TRBJ1-1

DNA: TGCAGTGCTAGTGCAAGCGGCTCCTACAATGAGCAGTTCTTC
CDR3: CSASASGSYNEQFF
size: .
D: .
V: TRBV20-1
J: TRBJ2-1

DNA: TGCAGCGTTCGCAGGGGAATGGATACTGAAGCTTTCTTT
CDR3: CSVRRGMDTEAFF
size: .
D: .
V: TRBV29-1
J: TRBJ1-1

DNA: TGTGCCAGCAGTTTGGTCAGGGGTAGTACTGAAGCTTTCTTT
CDR3: CASSLVRGSTEAFF
size: .
D: .
V: TRBV6-5
J: TRBJ1-1

DNA: TGTGCCTGGAGTATGGGACAGGGGGTCTCCTACGAGCAGTACTTC
CDR3: CAWSMGQGVSYEQYF
size: .
D: TRBD1
V: TRBV30
J: TRBJ2-7

DNA: TGTGCCAGCAGCCACGGGACAGGGGCGCTTAACACCGGGGAGCTGTTTTTT
CDR3: CASSHGTGALNTGELFF
size: .
D: TRBD1
V: TRBV3-1/TRBV3-2
J: TRBJ2-2

DNA: TGTGCCAGCAGCATAGACAGGGACCCGAACACCGGGGAGCTGTTTTTT
CDR3: CASSIDRDPNTGELFF
size: .
D: TRBD1
V: TRBV5-4
J: TRBJ2-2

DNA: TGTGCTAGCAGCCCTAGCGCCAACCCGAACACCGGGGAGCTGTTTTTT
CDR3: CASSPSANPNTGELFF
size: .
D: .
V: TRBV7-7
J: TRBJ2-2